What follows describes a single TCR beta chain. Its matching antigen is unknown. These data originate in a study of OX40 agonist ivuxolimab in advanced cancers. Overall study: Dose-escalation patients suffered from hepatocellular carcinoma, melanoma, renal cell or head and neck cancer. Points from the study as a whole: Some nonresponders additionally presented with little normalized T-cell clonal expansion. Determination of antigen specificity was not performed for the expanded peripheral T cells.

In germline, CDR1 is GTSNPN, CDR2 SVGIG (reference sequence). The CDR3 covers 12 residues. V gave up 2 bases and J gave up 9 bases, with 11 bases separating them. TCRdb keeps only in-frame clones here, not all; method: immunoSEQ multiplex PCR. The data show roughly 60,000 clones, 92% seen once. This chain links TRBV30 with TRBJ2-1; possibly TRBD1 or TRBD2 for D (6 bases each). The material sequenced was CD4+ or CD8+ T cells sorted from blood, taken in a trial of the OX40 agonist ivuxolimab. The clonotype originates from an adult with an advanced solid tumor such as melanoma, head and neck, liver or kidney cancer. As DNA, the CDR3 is TGTGCCTGGAGTCAAGGAGGGGGTGAGCAGTTCTTC. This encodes CAWSQGGGEQFF.